The subject of this entry is one T cell receptor (beta chain). This entry comes from a study of cytomegalovirus exposure and HLA in healthy donors. This CDR3 comprises 13 residues. CDR1 and CDR2 (germline): SGHDT, YYEEEE. Trimming at V came to 0 bases and at J to 11 bases, leaving 6 bases not matched to a gene. PCR used 60 Vbeta primers and 13 Jbeta primers. The data were produced by immunoSEQ multiplex PCR, yet TCRdb's version contains in-frame clones alone and is incomplete. The sample yields some 180,000 clones, 65% to 85% seen once. V usage is TRBV5-6 and J usage is TRBJ1-1, with TRBD1 matching over 8 bases. The sample taken for sequencing was PBMCs. This sequence originates from a girl aged 10-17 years in good health and CMV-seropositive. The CDR3 coding sequence is TGTGCCAGCAGCTTGGAAACCACAGGGGGGGCTTTCTTT. It is translated as CASSLETTGGAFF.